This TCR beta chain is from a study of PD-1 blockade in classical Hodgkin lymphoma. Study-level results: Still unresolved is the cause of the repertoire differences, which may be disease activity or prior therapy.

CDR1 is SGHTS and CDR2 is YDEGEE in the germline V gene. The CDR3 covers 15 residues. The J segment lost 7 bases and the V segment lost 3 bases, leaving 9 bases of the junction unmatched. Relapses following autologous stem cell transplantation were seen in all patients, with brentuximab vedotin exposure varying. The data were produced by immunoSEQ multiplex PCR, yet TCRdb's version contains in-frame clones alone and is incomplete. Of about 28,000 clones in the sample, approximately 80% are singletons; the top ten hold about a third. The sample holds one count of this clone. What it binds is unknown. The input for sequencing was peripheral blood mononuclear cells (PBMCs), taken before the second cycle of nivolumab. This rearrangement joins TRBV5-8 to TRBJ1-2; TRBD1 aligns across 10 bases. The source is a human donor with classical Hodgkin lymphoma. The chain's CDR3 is CASSSRGDRGLGYTF. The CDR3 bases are TGTGCCAGCAGCTCCCGGGGGGACAGGGGTCTTGGCTACACCTTC.